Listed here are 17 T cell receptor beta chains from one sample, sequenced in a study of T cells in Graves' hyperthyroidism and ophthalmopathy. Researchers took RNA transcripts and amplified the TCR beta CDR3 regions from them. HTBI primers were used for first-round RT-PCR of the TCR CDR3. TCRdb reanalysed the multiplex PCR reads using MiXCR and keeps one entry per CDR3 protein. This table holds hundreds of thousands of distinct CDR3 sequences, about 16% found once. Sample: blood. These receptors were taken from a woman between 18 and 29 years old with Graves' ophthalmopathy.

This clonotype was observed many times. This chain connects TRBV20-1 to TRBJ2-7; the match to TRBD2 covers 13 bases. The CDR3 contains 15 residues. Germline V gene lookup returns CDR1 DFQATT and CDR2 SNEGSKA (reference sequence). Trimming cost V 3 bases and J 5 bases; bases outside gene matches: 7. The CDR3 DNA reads TGCAGTGCTAGTCCGGGGACTAGCGGGATGAACGAGCAGTACTTC. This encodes CSASPGTSGMNEQYF.

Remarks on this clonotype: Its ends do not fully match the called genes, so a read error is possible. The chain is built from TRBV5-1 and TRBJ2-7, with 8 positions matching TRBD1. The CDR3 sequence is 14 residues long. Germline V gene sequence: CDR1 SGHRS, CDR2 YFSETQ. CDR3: CANSLGQGAYEQYF. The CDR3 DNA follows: TGCGCCAACAGCTTGGGTCAGGGGGCTTACGAGCAGTACTTC.

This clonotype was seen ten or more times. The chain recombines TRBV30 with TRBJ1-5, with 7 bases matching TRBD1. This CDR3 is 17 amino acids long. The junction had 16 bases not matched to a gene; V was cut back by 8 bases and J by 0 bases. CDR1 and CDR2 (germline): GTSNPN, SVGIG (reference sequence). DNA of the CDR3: TGTGCCCTGTCCCCCGACAGGGATTTTTCTAGCAATCAGCCCCAGCATTTT. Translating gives CALSPDRDFSSNQPQHF.

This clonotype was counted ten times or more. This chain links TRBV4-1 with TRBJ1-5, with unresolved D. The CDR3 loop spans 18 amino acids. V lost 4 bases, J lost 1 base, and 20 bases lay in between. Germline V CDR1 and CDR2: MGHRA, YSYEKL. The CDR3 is CASSRVRPGGESNQPQHF. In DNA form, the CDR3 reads TGCGCCAGCAGCCGAGTTCGACCCGGCGGGGAAAGCAATCAGCCCCAGCATTTT.

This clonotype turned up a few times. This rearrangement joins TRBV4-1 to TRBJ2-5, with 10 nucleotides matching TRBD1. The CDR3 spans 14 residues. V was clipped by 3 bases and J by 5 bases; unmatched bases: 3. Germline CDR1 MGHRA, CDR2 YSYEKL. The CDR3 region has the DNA TGCGCCAGCAGCCATGACAGGGGGCAGGAGACCCAGTACTTC. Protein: CASSHDRGQETQYF.

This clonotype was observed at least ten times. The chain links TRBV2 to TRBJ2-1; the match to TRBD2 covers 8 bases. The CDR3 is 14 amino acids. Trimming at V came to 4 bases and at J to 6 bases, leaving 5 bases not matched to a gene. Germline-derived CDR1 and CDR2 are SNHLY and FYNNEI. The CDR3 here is CASSVSGASNEQFF. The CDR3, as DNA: TGTGCCAGCAGTGTTAGCGGGGCCTCCAATGAGCAGTTCTTC. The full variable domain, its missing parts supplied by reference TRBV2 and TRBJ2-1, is EPEVTQTPSHQVTQMGQEVILRCVPISNHLYFYWYRQILGQKVEFLVSFYNNEISEKSEIFDDQFSVERPDGSNFTLKIRSTKLEDSAMYFCASSVSGASNEQFFGPGTRLTVL.

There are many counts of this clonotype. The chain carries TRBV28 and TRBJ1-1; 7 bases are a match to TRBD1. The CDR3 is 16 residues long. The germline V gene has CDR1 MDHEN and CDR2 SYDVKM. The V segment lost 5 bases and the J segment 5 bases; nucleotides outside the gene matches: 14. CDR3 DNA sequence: TGTGCCAGCAGTCCAGGGACAGCTAGAATGGGGACTGAAGCTTTCTTT. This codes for CASSPGTARMGTEAFF.

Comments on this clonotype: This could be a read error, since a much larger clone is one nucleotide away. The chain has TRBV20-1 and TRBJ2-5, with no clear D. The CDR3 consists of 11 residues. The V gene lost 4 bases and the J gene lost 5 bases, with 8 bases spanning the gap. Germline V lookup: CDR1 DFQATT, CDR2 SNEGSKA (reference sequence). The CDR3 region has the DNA TGCAGTGCTACTTTAAGCGAGACCCAGTACTTC. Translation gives CSATLSETQYF.

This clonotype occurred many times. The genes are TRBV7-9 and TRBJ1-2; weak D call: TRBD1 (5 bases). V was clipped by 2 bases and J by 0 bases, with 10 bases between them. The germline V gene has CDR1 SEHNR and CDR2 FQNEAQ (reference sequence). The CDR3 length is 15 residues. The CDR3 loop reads CASSLSGEPNYGYTF. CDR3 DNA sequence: TGTGCCAGCAGCTTATCGGGGGAACCTAACTATGGCTACACCTTC.

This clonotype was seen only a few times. This CDR3 reads CASSTGGTSYYGYTF. DNA of the CDR3: TGTGCCAGTAGTACTGGGGGGACCTCTTACTATGGCTACACCTTC. The chain joins TRBV19 to TRBJ1-2; a weak D match, TRBD1 (5 bases). CDR1 and CDR2 from the germline V gene are LNHDA and SQIVND (reference sequence). Deletions cut 4 bases from V and 3 bases from J, with 15 bases between. The CDR3 is 15 amino acids.

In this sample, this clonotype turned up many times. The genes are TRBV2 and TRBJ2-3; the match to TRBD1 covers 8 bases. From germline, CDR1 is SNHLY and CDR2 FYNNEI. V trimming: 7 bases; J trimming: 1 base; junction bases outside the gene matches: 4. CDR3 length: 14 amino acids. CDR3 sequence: CASKQGGGTDTQYF. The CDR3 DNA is TGTGCCAGCAAACAGGGGGGCGGCACAGATACGCAGTATTTT.

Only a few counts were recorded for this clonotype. The CDR3 sequence is CASSLGKFSTDTQYF. CDR3 DNA sequence: TGTGCCAGCAGCTTGGGGAAATTCAGCACAGATACGCAGTATTTT. The gene calls are TRBV5-4 and TRBJ2-3; no definite D call. This CDR3 is 15 amino acids long. V lost 0 bases and J 0 bases, leaving 8 bases between the germline ends. Germline values: CDR1 SGHNT, CDR2 YYREEE (reference sequence).

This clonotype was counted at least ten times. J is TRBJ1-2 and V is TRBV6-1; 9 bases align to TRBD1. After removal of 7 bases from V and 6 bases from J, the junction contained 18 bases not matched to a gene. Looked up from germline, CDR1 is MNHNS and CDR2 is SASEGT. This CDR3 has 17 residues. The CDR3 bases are TGTGCCAGCAACCCAATAACCCGGGACAGGGTAGAAGATGGCTACACCTTC. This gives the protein CASNPITRDRVEDGYTF.

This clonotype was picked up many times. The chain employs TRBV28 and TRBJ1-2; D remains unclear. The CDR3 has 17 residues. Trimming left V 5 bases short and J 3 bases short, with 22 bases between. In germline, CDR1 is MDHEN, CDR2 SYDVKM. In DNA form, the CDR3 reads TGTGCCAGCAGTCCCCAACCGGGAGGTCGAGGTTACTATGGCTACACCTTC. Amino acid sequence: CASSPQPGGRGYYGYTF.

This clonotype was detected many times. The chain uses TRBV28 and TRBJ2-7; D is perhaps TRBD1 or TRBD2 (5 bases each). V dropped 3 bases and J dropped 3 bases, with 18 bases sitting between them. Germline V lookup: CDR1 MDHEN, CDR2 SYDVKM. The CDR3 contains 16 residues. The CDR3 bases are TGTGCCAGCAGTTTCCAGGGACGGGGCAGTGACTACGAGCAGTACTTC. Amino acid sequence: CASSFQGRGSDYEQYF.

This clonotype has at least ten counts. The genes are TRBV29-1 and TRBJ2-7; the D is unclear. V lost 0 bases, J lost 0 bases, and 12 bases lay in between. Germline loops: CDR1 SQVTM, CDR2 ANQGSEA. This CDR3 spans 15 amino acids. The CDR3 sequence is CSVEEIDGYSYEQYF. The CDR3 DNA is TGCAGCGTTGAAGAAATCGACGGCTACTCCTACGAGCAGTACTTC.

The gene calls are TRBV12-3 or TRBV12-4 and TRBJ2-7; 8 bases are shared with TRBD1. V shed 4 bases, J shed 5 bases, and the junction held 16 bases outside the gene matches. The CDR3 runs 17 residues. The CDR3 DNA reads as TGTGCCAGCAGTTCACGCTTTCGGACAGGGAAAGTCCACGAGCAGTACTTC. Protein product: CASSSRFRTGKVHEQYF.